This T cell receptor beta chain was profiled in a study of blood T cells in healthy people across ages. Study results and caveats: Roughly linear age-related decline in beta diversity appeared, significant by age about 37. Diversity was higher, and naive CD4+ cells more numerous, in long-lived donors than in aged donors.

Turning to this clonotype: Its cognate antigen is unknown.

The people who gave samples were healthy Caucasians from Russia, aged about 6 to 95. Donors each provided 8 to 10 milliliters of peripheral blood. Combining a sample-barcoded 5' primer with a J-beta primer mix, a second PCR ran for roughly 6 to 12 cycles. TCRdb re-derived calls from the 5' RACE reads in MiXCR, one entry per CDR3 protein. This sample carries some 1.5 million distinct CDR3 sequences, around 40% of them seen once, and the ten largest clones take roughly 3.7%. The V gene's germline CDR1 is DFQATT and CDR2 SNEGSKA (reference sequence). CDR3 size: 14 residues. The TCR sequence derives from a woman aged 18-29 years in good health. The V and J genes are TRBV20-1 and TRBJ2-5, with 7 bases fitting TRBD2. Judging by the DNA end, TRBJ2-7 fits better; the J call may be wrong. The specimen sequenced was blood. Written as DNA, the CDR3 is TGCAGTGCTAGGGGTCGGGGGGTGTTGTACGAGCAGTACTTC. It yields the protein CSARGRGVLYEQYF.